What follows are 24 T cell receptor beta chains derived from one specimen sequenced in a study of T-cell memory formation after mild COVID-19. TCRdb reprocessed the 5' RACE reads with MiXCR, giving one entry per CDR3 protein. The sample shows some 340,000 distinct CDR3 sequences, roughly 13% of them seen only once. Material: PBMCs or a T cell subset sorted from them (not recorded which). These receptors originate from a man aged 18 to 29 who had mild COVID-19 (a few samples of this study predate the infection). Cell type and time point are not known.

The chain links TRBV6-2 or TRBV6-3 to TRBJ2-5; 15 bases fit TRBD2. Germline loops: CDR1 MNHEY, CDR2 SVGEGT. This CDR3 is built from 15 residues. Trimming cost V 8 bases and J 11 bases; bases outside gene matches: 12. CDR3 bases: TGTGCCAGCGGCTTCCCCGGGACTAGCGGGGGGACACAGTACTTC. Residues: CASGFPGTSGGTQYF.

This chain uses TRBV7-2 with TRBJ1-2; maybe TRBD1 (5 bases). CDR3 length equals 16 residues. The germline gives CDR1 SGHTA, CDR2 FQGNSA. The V end was cut by 2 bases, the J end by 4 bases, with 17 bases between. The CDR3 sequence: CASSLLWDRYLYGYTF. DNA for the CDR3: TGTGCCAGCAGCTTACTATGGGACCGCTATCTCTATGGCTACACCTTC.

This clonotype was counted a few times. The genes are TRBV7-9 and TRBJ1-5; 10 bases line up with TRBD1. V was clipped by 1 base and J by 5 bases; unmatched bases: 2. Looked up from germline, CDR1 is SEHNR and CDR2 is FQNEAQ (reference sequence). This CDR3 is 15 amino acids long. CDR3 DNA sequence: TGTGCCAGCAGCTTAGGGGGGACAGGGGATCAGCCCCAGCATTTT. Its translation: CASSLGGTGDQPQHF.

This clonotype was picked up a small number of times. For the CDR3, the DNA is TGTGCCAGCAGCCGGACAGGGGCGGAAGAGACCCAGTACTTC. It specifies CASSRTGAEETQYF. This chain connects TRBV4-2 to TRBJ2-5, with TRBD1 matching over 9 bases. The CDR3 has 14 residues. Germline CDR1 is LGHNA and CDR2 is YNFKEQ. V gave up 4 bases and J gave up 3 bases; unmatched junction bases: 3.

This clonotype was recorded a few times. The V call is TRBV20-1, the J call TRBJ2-1; D is perhaps TRBD1 (6 bases). Trimming stripped 1 base from V and 6 bases from J, with 16 bases between. The CDR3 consists of 15 residues. CDR1 and CDR2 (germline): DFQATT, SNEGSKA (reference sequence). CDR3 residues: CSARAPYGTPNEQFF. CDR3 sequence (DNA): TGCAGTGCTAGAGCCCCTTACGGGACACCCAATGAGCAGTTCTTC.

A few counts support this clonotype. This rearrangement joins TRBV29-1 to TRBJ2-7; D is uncertain. V dropped 5 bases and J dropped 4 bases, with 6 bases sitting between them. Germline V lookup: CDR1 SQVTM, CDR2 ANQGSEA. The CDR3 length is 10 residues. CDR3 in DNA: TGCAGCGTTTGGGGATACGAGCAGTACGTC. Protein: CSVWGYEQYV.

This chain uses TRBV10-3 with TRBJ1-1, with TRBD1 matching over 9 bases. V was clipped by 0 bases and J by 3 bases; unmatched bases: 11. Germline V gene data show CDR1 as ENHRY and CDR2 as SYGVKD. The CDR3 totals 18 residues. CDR3 DNA: TGTGCCATCAGTGAGTCGATTTCTCACAGGGGGCGGGACACTGAAGCTTTCTTT. As protein: CAISESISHRGRDTEAFF.

This clonotype has at least ten counts. The rearrangement links TRBV6-4 to TRBJ2-3, with TRBD1 matching 8 bases. J was trimmed by 0 bases and V by 6 bases; bases with no gene match: 5. This CDR3 comprises 15 residues. Per the germline V gene, CDR1 is MRHNA and CDR2 is SNTAGT. The DNA for the CDR3 is TGTGCCAGCAGCGAAACAGGGGGTAGCACAGATACGCAGTATTTT. This sequence encodes CASSETGGSTDTQYF.

The chain employs TRBV18 and TRBJ2-2, with 7 bases aligning to TRBD1. V dropped 5 bases and J dropped 7; count of bases not matched to a gene: 7. CDR1 and CDR2 from the germline V gene are KGHSH and LQKENI. CDR3 length: 14 residues. The CDR3 sequence is CASSSTGNLGELFF. CDR3 coding DNA: TGTGCCAGCTCATCGACAGGGAACCTCGGGGAGCTGTTTTTT. Full variable domain (missing parts from reference TRBV18 and TRBJ2-2): NAGVMQNPRHLVRRRGQEARLRCSPMKGHSHVYWYRQLPEEGLKFMVYLQKENIIDESGMPKERFSAEFPKEGPSILRIQQVVRGDSAAYFCASSSTGNLGELFFGEGSRLTVL.

This sequence joins TRBV20-1 and TRBJ2-7, with 8 bases matching TRBD2. This CDR3 comprises 14 residues. The germline V gene has CDR1 DFQATT and CDR2 SNEGSKA (reference sequence). The ends lost 3 bases at V and 1 base at J; junction bases unmatched: 5. The CDR3 DNA is TGCAGTGCTAGTAGGCTAGCGGGTTCCTACGAGCAGTACTTC. It codes for CSASRLAGSYEQYF.

The chain is built from TRBV12-3 or TRBV12-4 and TRBJ2-7, with D possibly being TRBD1 or TRBD2 (5 bases each). Between the trimmed V and J ends, which lost 1 base and 6 bases, there was a span of 13 bases. CDR3 length equals 14 residues. This CDR3 reads CASSLGGMSSEQYF. The CDR3 region has the DNA TGTGCCAGCAGTTTAGGGGGGATGTCGAGCGAGCAGTACTTC.

A few counts support this clonotype. V gene TRBV20-1 combines with J gene TRBJ2-3; 11 bases match TRBD2. The CDR3 is 16 amino acids. The germline gives CDR1 DFQATT, CDR2 SNEGSKA (reference sequence). V shed 2 bases and J 5 bases; nucleotides not matched to a gene: 9. The CDR3 spells CSARSETSGAEDTQYF. The CDR3 DNA reads TGCAGTGCTAGATCGGAGACTAGCGGGGCGGAAGATACGCAGTATTTT.

This clonotype was detected only a few times. V gene TRBV13 combines with J gene TRBJ2-7, with 9 bases that match TRBD1. CDR3 length: 15 residues. Germline V gene lookup returns CDR1 PRHDT and CDR2 FYEKMQ (reference sequence). V lost 5 bases and J lost 4; bases outside the gene matches: 9. Here the CDR3 reads CASSEGQGAWYEQYF. The CDR3 coding sequence is TGTGCCAGCAGCGAGGGACAGGGAGCGTGGTACGAGCAGTACTTC.

Many counts were recorded for this clonotype. V usage is TRBV20-1 and J usage is TRBJ2-1; D gene unclear. The length of the CDR3 is 15 residues. Germline CDR1 is DFQATT and CDR2 is SNEGSKA (reference sequence). V was cut by 6 bases and J by 4 bases, with 19 bases left in between. CDR3 nucleotides: TGCAGTGCGGGGAAAGTAGCCATGCCTTACAATGAGCAGTTCTTC. Translating gives CSAGKVAMPYNEQFF.

This clonotype was recorded many times. The rearrangement links TRBV4-2 to TRBJ2-1; 11 nucleotides align to TRBD1. The CDR3 consists of 16 residues. CDR1 is LGHNA, CDR2 YNFKEQ, per germline. Trimming at V came to 3 bases and at J to 6 bases, leaving 7 bases not matched to a gene. CDR3 nucleotide sequence: TGTGCCAGCAGCCAGGAAATCGGGACAGGGGGCAATGAGCAGTTCTTC. Translation: CASSQEIGTGGNEQFF.

The rearrangement uses TRBV7-2 and TRBJ2-2; tentative D call: TRBD1 (6 bases). The length of the CDR3 is 14 residues. Trimming left V 5 bases short and J 7 bases short, with 14 bases between. Germline lookup yields CDR1 SGHTA and CDR2 FQGNSA. CDR3: CASSPSLTGGELFF. The CDR3 bases are TGTGCCAGCAGCCCTAGTTTGACAGGCGGGGAGCTGTTTTTT.

This clonotype was found a few times. This chain joins TRBV19 and TRBJ1-5; unclear D gene. The CDR3 spans 16 residues. The V end lost 4 bases, the J end lost 0 bases, and 13 bases lay between the germline ends. Germline V gene lookup returns CDR1 LNHDA and CDR2 SQIVND (reference sequence). The CDR3 sequence is CASSTPMEFSNQPQHF. The CDR3 coding sequence is TGTGCCAGTAGTACCCCAATGGAGTTTAGCAATCAGCCCCAGCATTTT.

This chain connects TRBV6-5 to TRBJ2-7; D might be TRBD1 or TRBD2, each matching 5 bases. Looked up from germline, CDR1 is MNHEY and CDR2 is SVGAGI. This CDR3 spans 15 amino acids. V lost 6 bases, J lost 2 bases, and 17 bases lay in between. DNA of the CDR3: TGTGCCAGCAGGCGAACCGCCGGGACGACCTACGAGCAGTACGTC. Translation gives CASRRTAGTTYEQYV.

The rearrangement links TRBV7-2 to TRBJ2-1; D ambiguous. The CDR3 is 15 amino acids. CDR1 SGHTA and CDR2 FQGNSA come from the germline V gene. V lost 5 bases to trimming and J lost 5 bases, with 16 bases between them. CDR3 sequence reads: CASSVTQRINNEQFF. The CDR3 DNA reads as TGTGCCAGCAGCGTAACCCAGAGAATAAACAATGAGCAGTTCTTC.

This chain links TRBV5-1 with TRBJ1-2; tentative D call: TRBD1 (6 bases). Trimming left V 0 bases short and J 6 bases short, with 12 bases between. The CDR3 is 14 residues long. In germline, CDR1 is SGHRS, CDR2 YFSETQ. CDR3 in amino acids: CASSLAVGADGYTF. The DNA of the CDR3 is TGCGCCAGCAGCTTGGCCGTGGGGGCAGATGGCTACACCTTC.

This clonotype came up a few times. The chain is built from TRBV6-6 and TRBJ1-1; D ambiguous. Germline V CDR1 and CDR2: MNHNY, SVGAGI (reference sequence). Trimming removed 4 bases at V and 1 base at J, with 10 bases between. There are 14 residues in the CDR3. For the CDR3, the DNA is TGTGCCAGCAGTTCCCAATCGGCGAACACTGAAGCTTTCTTT. It is translated as CASSSQSANTEAFF.

This sequence joins TRBV5-1 and TRBJ1-5; the D is unclear. The CDR3 has 13 amino acids. Germline lookup yields CDR1 SGHRS and CDR2 YFSETQ. Trimming removed 4 bases at V and 4 bases at J, with 9 bases between. Here the CDR3 reads CASSADPNQPQHF. CDR3 bases: TGCGCCAGCAGCGCTGACCCTAATCAGCCCCAGCATTTT.

This clonotype was recorded at least ten times. V gene TRBV5-6 combines with J gene TRBJ2-3; 9 nucleotides line up with TRBD2. Germline-derived CDR1 and CDR2 are SGHDT and YYEEEE. The CDR3 runs to 17 residues. V lost 2 bases and J lost 1; bases outside the gene matches: 8. For the CDR3, the DNA is TGTGCCAGCAGCTTCTCAAGCGGGGGGTCTGGCACAGATACGCAGTATTTT. It translates to CASSFSSGGSGTDTQYF.

The table lists this clonotype with a few counts. This rearrangement joins TRBV12-3 or TRBV12-4 to TRBJ2-1; 7 bases map to TRBD1. This CDR3 region has 14 residues. The junction had 7 bases not matched to a gene; V was cut back by 6 bases and J by 5 bases. This CDR3 reads CASRRTGTNNEQFF. CDR3 nucleotide sequence: TGTGCCAGCAGGCGGACAGGAACTAACAATGAGCAGTTCTTC.